The 26 T cell receptor beta chains presented below share a single source sample, sequenced in a study of cytotoxic CD8 clonotypes in ibrutinib-treated CLL. TCRdb's table, derived via immunoSEQ multiplex PCR, lists solely in-frame clones and lacks some. Of around 140,000 clones in the sample, over 75% were seen once. Sequenced material: PBMCs, taken after 24 months of ibrutinib treatment. These receptors were collected from a human donor with chronic lymphocytic leukemia.

The V call is TRBV7-3, the J call TRBJ2-2, with D tentatively TRBD2 (6 bases). Between the trimmed V and J ends, which lost 4 bases and 5 bases, there was a span of 17 bases. The germline V gene encodes CDR1 SGHTA and CDR2 FQGTGA. CDR3 length equals 16 residues. In nucleotides, the CDR3 is TGTGCCAGCAGCTCGCCCCGGGGAGGAGGGACCGGGGAGCTGTTTTTT. This encodes CASSSPRGGGTGELFF. The variable domain in full, with the rest retrieved from reference TRBV7-3 and TRBJ2-2, is GAGVSQTPSNKVTEKGKYVELRCDPISGHTALYWYRQSLGQGPEFLIYFQGTGAADDSGLPNDRFFAVRPEGSVSTLKIQRTERGDSAVYLCASSSPRGGGTGELFFGEGSRLTVL.

The chain joins TRBV10-2 to TRBJ2-7; no definite D call. The germline CDR1 and CDR2 sequences are WSHSY and SAAADI. V was pared by 2 bases and J by 3 bases, with 2 bases between. This CDR3 has 11 residues. The CDR3 region is CASSEGYEQYF. The CDR3 nucleotides are TGCGCCAGCAGTGAGGGCTACGAGCAGTACTTC.

This sequence joins TRBV30 and TRBJ1-3, with D hard to call. CDR1 is GTSNPN and CDR2 is SVGIG in the germline V gene (reference sequence). With 2 bases removed from V and 0 bases from J, the gap between germline ends came to 8 bases. The CDR3 is 14 amino acids. CDR3 loop: CAWSKPISGNTIYF. As DNA, the CDR3 is TGTGCCTGGAGTAAACCCATCTCTGGAAACACCATATATTTT.

The chain carries TRBV10-3 and TRBJ1-1; possibly TRBD1 for D (5 bases). Germline V CDR1 and CDR2: ENHRY, SYGVKD. The CDR3 is 16 amino acids. Trimming took off 8 bases at V and 0 bases at J, with 19 bases between the two ends. The CDR3 loop is CAIRAGMIIMNTEAFF. DNA of the CDR3: TGTGCCATCCGGGCAGGGATGATTATAATGAACACTGAAGCTTTCTTT.

J is TRBJ1-1 and V is TRBV18, with 10 nucleotides matching TRBD1. The CDR3 sequence is 16 residues long. Trimming cost V 5 bases and J 1 base; bases outside gene matches: 7. Germline assignment: CDR1 KGHSH and CDR2 LQKENI. This chain's CDR3 is CASSWDRGLANTEAFF. The CDR3, as DNA: TGTGCCAGCTCATGGGACAGGGGTTTAGCGAACACTGAAGCTTTCTTT.

This clone was picked up a small number of times. The J gene is TRBJ1-2, the V gene TRBV19, with a possible D match to TRBD1 (5 bases). V dropped 5 bases and J dropped 1 base, with 14 bases sitting between them. Germline V CDR1 and CDR2: LNHDA, SQIVND (reference sequence). The CDR3 has 15 residues. The CDR3 loop is CASSPGPGGNYGYTF. CDR3 DNA sequence: TGTGCCAGTAGTCCAGGGCCGGGTGGTAACTATGGCTACACCTTC.

This clone was recorded once. This rearrangement joins TRBV11-2 to TRBJ1-3; D remains unclear. This CDR3 region has 13 residues. CDR1 is SGHAT and CDR2 is FQNNGV in the germline V gene. V lost 2 bases and J lost 5, with 7 bases in between. CDR3 sequence: CASSLSSRNTIYF. As DNA, the CDR3 is TGTGCCAGCAGCTTAAGTAGTCGAAACACCATATATTTT.

The rearrangement links TRBV6-5 to TRBJ2-7, with 14 nucleotides matching TRBD2. CDR1 is MNHEY and CDR2 is SVGAGI in the germline V gene. The CDR3 is 15 residues long. J lost 6 bases, V lost 8 bases, and 9 bases had no gene match. CDR3 DNA: TGTGCCAGCCGACTAGCGGGAGGGATGCGGCTCGAGCAGTACTTC. It translates to CASRLAGGMRLEQYF.

The chain recombines TRBV29-1 with TRBJ2-2; 10 bases are a match to TRBD2. In germline, CDR1 is SQVTM, CDR2 ANQGSEA. J was trimmed by 4 bases and V by 3 bases; bases with no gene match: 2. The CDR3 extends over 14 amino acids. The CDR3 DNA reads TGCAGCGTTGACCTAGCGGGAGTCACCGGGGAGCTGTTTTTT. Protein product: CSVDLAGVTGELFF.

CDR3 loop: CASSQPGQGPGGNQPQHF. CDR3 bases: TGTGCCAGCAGCCAACCGGGACAGGGTCCTGGTGGCAATCAGCCCCAGCATTTT. The J gene is TRBJ1-5, the V gene TRBV7-2; 9 bases match TRBD1. This CDR3 is built from 18 residues. Per germline, CDR1 SGHTA and CDR2 FQGNSA. J lost 2 bases, V lost 5 bases, and 13 bases had no gene match.

This chain connects TRBV7-9 to TRBJ2-5; TRBD1 agrees at 7 bases. Losses at the gene ends were 2 bases for V and 7 bases for J; bases not matched to a gene: 16. Per the germline V gene, CDR1 is SEHNR and CDR2 is FQNEAQ (reference sequence). The CDR3 totals 17 residues. CDR3 sequence: CASSLMSPVGGGGTQYF. The CDR3 bases are TGTGCCAGCAGCTTAATGTCCCCCGTAGGGGGCGGTGGGACCCAGTACTTC.

CDR3 region: CASSAEPFLSSGVKQFF. CDR3 DNA sequence: TGTGCCAGCAGCGCCGAACCTTTCCTCTCTAGCGGAGTAAAGCAGTTCTTC. The gene calls are TRBV9 and TRBJ2-1, with 7 bases lining up with TRBD2. CDR1 is SGDLS, CDR2 YYNGEE, per germline. The CDR3 contains 17 residues. Losses at the gene ends were 3 bases for V and 11 bases for J; bases not matched to a gene: 20.

This rearrangement joins TRBV5-1 to TRBJ2-1, with D perhaps matching TRBD2 (5 bases). Per the germline V gene, CDR1 is SGHRS and CDR2 is YFSETQ. The length of the CDR3 is 16 residues. The V end was cut by 1 base, the J end by 6 bases, with 17 bases between. The CDR3 protein is CASSLTGRVARNEQFF. DNA of the CDR3: TGCGCCAGCAGCTTGACGGGCCGTGTAGCGCGCAATGAGCAGTTCTTC.

The chain combines TRBV28 with TRBJ2-5; TRBD2 aligns across 8 bases. V dropped 0 bases and J dropped 5; count of bases not matched to a gene: 5. Germline V gives CDR1 MDHEN, CDR2 SYDVKM. The CDR3 runs to 15 residues. The CDR3, as DNA: TGTGCCAGCAGTTTATGGAGCGGGAGCGGGGAGACCCAGTACTTC. Protein sequence: CASSLWSGSGETQYF.

This chain uses TRBV9 with TRBJ1-1; D is perhaps TRBD1 (6 bases). This CDR3 region has 15 residues. Germline CDR1 SGDLS, CDR2 YYNGEE. V lost 1 base to trimming and J lost 5 bases, with 15 bases between them. CDR3 amino acids: CASSVRVRGRTEAFF. CDR3 DNA sequence: TGTGCCAGCAGCGTAAGGGTGCGGGGGCGAACTGAAGCTTTCTTT.

J is TRBJ2-7 and V is TRBV7-2, with no clear D. V lost 2 bases and J lost 3, with 8 bases in between. CDR1 is SGHTA and CDR2 is FQGNSA in the germline V gene. The CDR3 loop spans 13 amino acids. The CDR3 sequence is CASSLLSGYEQYF. CDR3 bases: TGTGCCAGCAGCTTACTTTCCGGCTACGAGCAGTACTTC.

There are a few counts of this clone. The V call is TRBV19, the J call TRBJ1-1, with TRBD1 matching over 7 bases. Germline V lookup: CDR1 LNHDA, CDR2 SQIVND (reference sequence). The CDR3 consists of 17 residues. Trimming cost V 7 bases and J 11 bases; bases outside gene matches: 25. DNA of the CDR3: TGTGCCAGTATCCCGGGAGGCGGGACGACAGGGAGGGCAATGGCTTTCTTT. Encoded protein: CASIPGGGTTGRAMAFF.

The chain is built from TRBV6-4 and TRBJ1-2; 9 nucleotides match TRBD1. From germline, CDR1 is MRHNA and CDR2 SNTAGT. V shed 4 bases and J 0 bases; nucleotides not matched to a gene: 3. The CDR3 consists of 15 residues. In DNA form, the CDR3 reads TGTGCCAGCAGTGTCGGGACAGGGTCTAACTATGGCTACACCTTC. Protein product: CASSVGTGSNYGYTF.

This clone has only one observation. The chain is built from TRBV7-2 and TRBJ2-7; D may be TRBD1 or TRBD2 (6 bases each). The CDR3 length is 13 residues. With 5 bases removed from V and 6 bases from J, the gap between germline ends came to 14 bases. The germline V gene has CDR1 SGHTA and CDR2 FQGNSA. This chain's CDR3 is CASSPRGRGEQYF. The DNA of the CDR3 is TGTGCCAGCAGCCCCCGGGGGCGGGGCGAGCAGTACTTC.

The chain carries TRBV19 and TRBJ1-6; D is unclear. The length of the CDR3 is 16 residues. Trimming took 2 bases from V and 0 from J, leaving 8 bases between them. The V gene's germline CDR1 is LNHDA and CDR2 SQIVND (reference sequence). The CDR3 here is CASSISGSSYNSPLHF. In DNA, the CDR3 is TGTGCCAGTAGTATATCTGGGAGCTCCTATAATTCACCCCTCCACTTT.

This chain connects TRBV5-1 to TRBJ1-1, with TRBD1 identical over 9 bases. Germline assignment: CDR1 SGHRS and CDR2 YFSETQ. The CDR3 is made up of 15 amino acids. The V segment lost 0 bases and the J segment 7 bases; nucleotides outside the gene matches: 7. This chain's CDR3 is CASSLVAGQGIEAFF. Written as DNA, the CDR3 is TGCGCCAGCAGCTTGGTAGCGGGACAGGGAATTGAAGCTTTCTTT.

This sequence joins TRBV7-6 and TRBJ2-7; 9 bases are shared with TRBD2. The CDR3 consists of 15 residues. Germline-derived CDR1 and CDR2 are SGHVS and FNYEAQ. V lost 4 bases to trimming and J lost 0 bases; unmatched junction nucleotides: 4. The CDR3 region has the DNA TGTGCCAGCAGCTCAGTAGCGGGGGACTCCTACGAGCAGTACTTC. Its protein is CASSSVAGDSYEQYF.

The rearrangement joins TRBV7-9 to TRBJ2-1; D gene uncertain. V lost 3 bases, J lost 0 bases, and 3 bases lay in between. In germline, CDR1 is SEHNR, CDR2 FQNEAQ (reference sequence). This CDR3 has 13 residues. The CDR3, as DNA: TGTGCCAGCAGCTTGGCCTCCTACAATGAGCAGTTCTTC. Translation: CASSLASYNEQFF.

The chain uses TRBV28 and TRBJ1-2; TRBD1 aligns across 7 bases. This CDR3 comprises 15 residues. CDR1 and CDR2 from the germline V gene are MDHEN and SYDVKM. The trim removed 3 bases at V and 4 bases at J, leaving 8 bases unmatched. CDR3 region: CASSLMTGLPYGYTF. The CDR3 DNA follows: TGTGCCAGCAGTTTGATGACAGGGCTGCCCTATGGCTACACCTTC.

The rearrangement links TRBV6-4 to TRBJ1-3; D ambiguous. Germline V gene data show CDR1 as MRHNA and CDR2 as SNTAGT. V shed 6 bases and J shed 0 bases, with 12 bases lying between them. The CDR3 is made up of 15 amino acids. The CDR3: CASRPSVSSGNTIYF. The CDR3 nucleotides read TGTGCCAGCAGACCCTCGGTGTCCTCTGGAAACACCATATATTTT.

The chain uses TRBV5-8 and TRBJ1-5; D gene uncertain. The CDR3 spans 14 residues. Trimming cost V 6 bases and J 4 bases, with 14 bases left between them. CDR1 and CDR2 from the germline V gene are SGHTS and YDEGEE. The CDR3 region has the DNA TGTGCCAGCACCACCCCCTACACGAATCAGCCCCAGCATTTT. Protein sequence: CASTTPYTNQPQHF.